The clone carrying this T cell receptor (beta chain) was observed a few times. What it binds is not known. The CDR3 loop spans 13 amino acids. Unmatched junction bases numbered 9, after V lost 10 bases and J lost 4 bases. Germline V CDR1 and CDR2: MNHNS, SASEGT. These data come from a study of T cells after yellow fever vaccination. Whole-study results and caveats: A large majority of primary-vaccination clones showed up again after the booster (96% CD4, roughly 91% CD8). Though weaker, the secondary response peaked faster, on day 5 versus 15. Abundant clonotypes from the bulk population could contaminate FACS-sorted repertoires.

Template switching with 5'RACE generated the TCR cDNA and added a universal primer site and UMIs. TCRdb redid the calling of the 5' RACE reads with MiXCR, one entry per CDR3 protein. The sample yields some 560,000 distinct CDR3 sequences, roughly a sixth seen once. The input for sequencing was PBMCs, taken about 5 days after the first yellow fever vaccination. This receptor was obtained from a man younger than 35 who received the YFV17D yellow fever vaccine. The genes are TRBV6-1 and TRBJ1-1; 7 positions agree with TRBD1. DNA for the CDR3: TGTGCCATACACAGGGGATGGGGCACTGAAGCTTTCTTT. This codes for CAIHRGWGTEAFF.